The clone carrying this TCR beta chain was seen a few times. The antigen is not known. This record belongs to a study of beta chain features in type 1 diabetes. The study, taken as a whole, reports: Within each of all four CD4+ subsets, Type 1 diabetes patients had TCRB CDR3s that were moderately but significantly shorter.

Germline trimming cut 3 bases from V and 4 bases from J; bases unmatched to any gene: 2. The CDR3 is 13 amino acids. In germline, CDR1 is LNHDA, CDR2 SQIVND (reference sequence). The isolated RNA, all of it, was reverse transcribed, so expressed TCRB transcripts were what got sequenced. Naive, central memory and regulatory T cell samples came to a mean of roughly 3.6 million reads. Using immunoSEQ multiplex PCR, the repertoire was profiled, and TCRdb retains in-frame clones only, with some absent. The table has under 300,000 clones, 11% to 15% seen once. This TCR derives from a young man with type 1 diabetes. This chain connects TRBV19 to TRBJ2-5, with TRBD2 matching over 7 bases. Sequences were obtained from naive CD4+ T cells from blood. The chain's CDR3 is CASSMGRGETQYF. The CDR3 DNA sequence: TGTGCCAGTAGTATGGGGAGGGGAGAGACCCAGTACTTC.